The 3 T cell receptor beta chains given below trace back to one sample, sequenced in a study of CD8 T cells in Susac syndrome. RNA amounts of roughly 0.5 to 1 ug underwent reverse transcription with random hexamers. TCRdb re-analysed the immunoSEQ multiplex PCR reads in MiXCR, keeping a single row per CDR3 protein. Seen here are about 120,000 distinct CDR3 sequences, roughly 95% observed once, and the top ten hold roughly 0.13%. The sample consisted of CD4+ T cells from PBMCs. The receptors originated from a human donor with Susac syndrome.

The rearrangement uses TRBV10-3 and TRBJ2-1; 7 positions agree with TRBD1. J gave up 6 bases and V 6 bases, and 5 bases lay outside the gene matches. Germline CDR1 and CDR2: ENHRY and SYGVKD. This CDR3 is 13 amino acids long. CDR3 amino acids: CAIRGTAINEQFF. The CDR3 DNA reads TGTGCCATCAGGGGGACAGCAATCAATGAGCAGTTCTTC.

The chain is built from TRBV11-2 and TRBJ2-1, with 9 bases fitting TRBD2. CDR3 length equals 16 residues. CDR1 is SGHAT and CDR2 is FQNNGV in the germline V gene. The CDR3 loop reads CFSSSRGSGSQNEQFF. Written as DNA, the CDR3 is TGTTTCAGCAGCTCCCGGGGTAGCGGGAGCCAGAATGAGCAGTTCTTC.

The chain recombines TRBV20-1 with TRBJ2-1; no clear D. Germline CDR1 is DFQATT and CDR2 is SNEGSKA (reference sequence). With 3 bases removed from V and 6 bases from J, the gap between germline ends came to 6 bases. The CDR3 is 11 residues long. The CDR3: CSASYGNEQFF. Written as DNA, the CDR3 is TGCAGTGCTAGTTACGGCAATGAGCAGTTCTTC.